The T cell receptor beta chain described here comes from a study of type 1 regulatory T cells. On the study more broadly: T-allo10 is an in vitro-generated, Tr1-enriched CD4 T cell product specific for alloantigen.

Germline assignment: CDR1 MNHEY and CDR2 SVGAGI. The CDR3 loop spans 14 amino acids. Losses at the gene ends were 10 bases for V and 3 bases for J; bases not matched to a gene: 9. Regarding this clonotype: Its cognate antigen is unknown.

TCRdb used MiXCR to reprocess the reads, holding one entry per CDR3 protein. The sample yields more than 60,000 distinct CDR3 sequences, 62% seen once. General study results and limits: Compared with non-Tr1 cells, Tr1 cells showed a narrower TCR repertoire.

The TCR was taken from a human donor in good health. The material sequenced was cultured non-Tr1 T cells, either the whole culture or a sorted T cell fraction (not recorded which). The chain joins TRBV6-5 to TRBJ1-5, with TRBD1 identical over 7 bases. CDR3 in DNA: TGTGCCATCATTAGGGGGACAGACAATCAGCCCCAGCATTTT. It codes for CAIIRGTDNQPQHF.